The entry below gives a single T cell receptor beta chain sequence along with its context. Sorting with CD45RO/CCR7/CD25/CD127/CD95/CD27 yielded naive, central memory, regulatory and stem-like memory CD4+ cells. The data derive from a study of beta chain features in type 1 diabetes. The V gene lost 4 bases and the J gene lost 4 bases, with 14 bases spanning the gap. Germline V lookup: CDR1 SGDLS, CDR2 YYNGEE. The CDR3 spans 15 residues. Every bit of the isolated RNA underwent reverse transcription, so sequencing read expressed TCRB transcripts. Read counts averaged roughly 3.5 million for samples of naive, central memory and regulatory T cells. Data came from immunoSEQ multiplex PCR; TCRdb stores just in-frame clones and leaves some out. The sample holds hundreds of thousands of clones, 14% seen once.

The sample was central memory CD4+ T cells from blood. The clonotype was recovered from a man younger than 45 in good health. J is TRBJ2-2 and V is TRBV9, with D maybe TRBD1 (6 bases). The CDR3 DNA sequence: TGTGCCAGCAGCCCGAGAACAGGGCCCACCGGGGAGCTGTTTTTT. Protein: CASSPRTGPTGELFF.